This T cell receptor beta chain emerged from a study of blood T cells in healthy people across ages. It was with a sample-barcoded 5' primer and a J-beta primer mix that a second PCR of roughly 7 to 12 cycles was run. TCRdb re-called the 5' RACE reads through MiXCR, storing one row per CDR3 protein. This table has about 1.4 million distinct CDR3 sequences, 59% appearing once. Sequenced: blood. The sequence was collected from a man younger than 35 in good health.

The CDR3 reads CASSQDGGGTSGIYEQYF. CDR3 bases: TGCGCCAGCAGCCAAGATGGCGGTGGGACTAGCGGGATCTACGAGCAGTACTTC. The rearrangement links TRBV4-1 to TRBJ2-7; TRBD2 matches at 13 bases. Germline V gene data show CDR1 as MGHRA and CDR2 as YSYEKL. This CDR3 is 18 amino acids long. The trim removed 0 bases at V and 3 bases at J, leaving 8 bases unmatched.